This TCR beta chain is from a study of T cell responses to AZD1222 COVID-19 vaccine (dated by TCRdb to about 2021). General notes on the study: A total of approximately 240 trial participants underwent TCR sequencing, of whom more than 200 had received two doses of AZD1222 and about 25 had received two doses of the MenACWY control vaccine. Trial participants were enrolled into age subgroups of 18-55, 56-69 and 70-plus years, which contained approximately 150, 28 and 58 TCR-sequenced participants, respectively. Study-wide conclusions, independent of this receptor: The vaccine-associated CD4 TCRs covered the entire spike protein, and the dominant responses fell in regions 160-218 and 743-854. No day 14 peak-response samples were available, so repertoires were characterized only after the peak T cell response. In the small 56-69-year group, the increase in depth fell short of significance, most likely because of low power. Most participants were white British and females outnumbered males, and the authors suggested that clonal diversity may have been underestimated. After two AZD1222 doses, spike-specific TCR breadth and depth were significantly higher than at day 0 and than in MenACWY recipients. Conclusions about previously exposed vaccinees are limited, since just 6 or 7 AZD1222 recipients were seropositive for SARS-CoV-2 at baseline. Reportedly, close to half of the unique spike-specific TCRs recognized epitopes lying outside the regions that are mutated in the B.1.351 and B.1.1.7 variants.

A word on this clone: Its antigen target is currently unknown. Base qualities are not recorded, but no much larger clone differs from it by a single base.

The CDR3, cysteine through phenylalanine, is 18 amino acids long. The DNA shown is the 54-base CDR3, in frame from base 1. CDR1 and CDR2 were assigned from the germline V gene as KGHSH and LQKENI. V lost 3 bases and J lost 0 bases, and the count of bases not matched to a germline gene is 8. The CDR3 regions of human TCRbeta chains were analyzed by immunosequencing. The original pipeline was this. Repertoire TCRs were matched against a reference library of SARS-CoV-2-specific TCRs generated with the MIRA antigen-specificity platform. Breadth meant the fraction of unique TCRs that were SARS-CoV-2-associated, whereas depth meant the fraction of total T cells that were SARS-CoV-2-associated. Using the MIRA data, each spike-specific TCR was mapped to the spike region that the TCR reacts to and placed in a CD4 or CD8 class. Log10-transformed breadth and depth values were compared by one-way ANOVA with Sidak's multiple comparisons tests. TCRdb stores this immuneACCESS table with in-frame sequences only. Part of the clones is absent; in the studies checked, under half of the shortfall reflects unresolved V genes, and no reason is known for the rest. Clone size and V and J calls were adopted from that table, with D and trimming inferred from the DNA. A total of tens of thousands of clones appear in this sample, approximately 79% of them only once. Approximately 20% of the sample is taken by the ten largest.

Explained via the paper, the time point label denotes: baseline before first vaccination. In light of the paper, this sample's treatment or condition label describes: meningococcal conjugate vaccine given as trial control. Vaccinee samples came from UK trials COV001 and COV002, including a single-blind randomized controlled phase 2/3 trial of AZD1222 (ChAdOx1 nCoV-19) in healthy adults. Trial participant PBMC samples were collected at day 0 and day 28 after the second dose for TCRbeta chain sequencing. Source: peripheral blood, taken on day 0 of MenACWY control vaccination. The receptor chain draws on TRBV18 and TRBJ2-6, and TRBD1 aligns with 7 junction nucleotides. This TCR was sampled from an adult in good health. The CDR3 in this case is CASSPSGQPFSGANVLTF. The nucleotide sequence reads TGTGCCAGCTCACCCTCGGGACAGCCTTTCTCTGGGGCCAACGTCCTGACTTTC.